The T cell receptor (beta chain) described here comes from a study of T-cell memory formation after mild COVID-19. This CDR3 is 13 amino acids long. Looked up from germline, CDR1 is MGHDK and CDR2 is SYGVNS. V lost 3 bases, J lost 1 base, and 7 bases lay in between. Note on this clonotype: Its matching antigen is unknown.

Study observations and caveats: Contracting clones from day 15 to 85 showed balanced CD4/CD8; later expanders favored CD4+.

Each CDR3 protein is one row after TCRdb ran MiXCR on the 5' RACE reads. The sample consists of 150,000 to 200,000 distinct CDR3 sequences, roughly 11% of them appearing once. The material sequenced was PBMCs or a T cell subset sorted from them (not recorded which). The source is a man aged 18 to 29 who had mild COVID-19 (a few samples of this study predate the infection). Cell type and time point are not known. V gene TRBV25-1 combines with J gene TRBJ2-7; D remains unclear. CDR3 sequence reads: CASSDGVSYEQYF. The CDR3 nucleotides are TGTGCCAGCAGTGATGGGGTATCCTACGAGCAGTACTTC.